Listed here are 28 T cell receptor beta chains from one sample, sequenced in a study of CD8 T cells in ankylosing spondylitis. The study, taken as a whole, reports: Seemingly distinctive of ankylosing spondylitis blood was a TCR beta motif formed by eight highly homologous variants.

Antigens for these TCRs are unknown. TCRdb re-derived calls from the 5' RACE reads in MiXCR, one entry per CDR3 protein. This table holds just under 550,000 distinct CDR3 sequences, about 13% found once. The sequencing sample was made of blood, either unsorted or a sorted T cell fraction (not recorded which). All receptors derive from a male donor with ankylosing spondylitis.

The rearrangement links TRBV12-3 or TRBV12-4 to TRBJ2-1, with 9 bases fitting TRBD2. The CDR3 runs to 18 residues. The J segment lost 0 bases and the V segment lost 6 bases, leaving 12 bases of the junction unmatched. CDR3 residues: CASSGAGGRALSYNEQFF. CDR3 in DNA: TGTGCCAGCAGCGGAGCGGGCGGGAGGGCCCTCTCCTACAATGAGCAGTTCTTC.

The chain employs TRBV12-3 or TRBV12-4 and TRBJ2-3; 7 bases align to TRBD2. V was clipped by 5 bases and J by 6 bases; unmatched bases: 11. The CDR3 is 15 amino acids. CDR3 loop: CASSPLYAGEDTQYF. The CDR3 DNA reads as TGTGCCAGCAGTCCCCTGTATGCGGGAGAGGATACGCAGTATTTT.

The genes are TRBV11-2 and TRBJ2-7; perhaps TRBD2 as D (5 bases). CDR3 length equals 17 residues. Germline CDR1 and CDR2: SGHAT and FQNNGV. Trimming removed 1 base from V and 3 bases from J, with 19 bases in between. The DNA for the CDR3 is TGTGCCAGCAGCTTAGTCTCAGGAGGTGCAATGAGCTACGAGCAGTACTTC. It specifies CASSLVSGGAMSYEQYF.

This clonotype has ten or more counts. The chain uses TRBV5-1 and TRBJ1-1; D unresolved. Between the trimmed V and J ends, which lost 4 bases and 8 bases, there was a span of 15 bases. CDR1 and CDR2 (germline): SGHRS, YFSETQ. The CDR3 is made up of 13 amino acids. In DNA, the CDR3 is TGCGCCAGCAGCCCCTACCTCGATTGGGAAGCTTTCTTT. As protein: CASSPYLDWEAFF.

The gene calls are TRBV30 and TRBJ2-7; D may match TRBD1 or TRBD2 (5 bases each). V dropped 2 bases and J dropped 7 bases, with 12 bases sitting between them. Germline lookup yields CDR1 GTSNPN and CDR2 SVGIG (reference sequence). The CDR3 length is 12 residues. CDR3 nucleotides: TGTGCCTGGAGTAGGGACCTCGGGGAGCAGTACTTC. This gives the protein CAWSRDLGEQYF.

The chain recombines TRBV20-1 with TRBJ2-3, with TRBD2 identical over 10 bases. Germline assignment: CDR1 DFQATT and CDR2 SNEGSKA (reference sequence). The length of the CDR3 is 16 residues. V lost 0 bases to trimming and J lost 2 bases; unmatched junction nucleotides: 5. The chain's CDR3 is CSARDLAGAPTDTQYF. For the CDR3, the DNA is TGCAGTGCTAGAGACCTAGCGGGAGCCCCCACAGATACGCAGTATTTT.

This clonotype was observed at least ten times. The rearrangement joins TRBV5-1 to TRBJ1-1, with 7 nucleotides matching TRBD1. This CDR3 is built from 13 residues. CDR1 is SGHRS and CDR2 is YFSETQ in the germline V gene. V dropped 2 bases and J dropped 5; count of bases not matched to a gene: 3. CDR3 DNA: TGCGCCAGCAGCTTACAGGGGACTACTGAAGCTTTCTTT. Translated, it gives CASSLQGTTEAFF.

This clonotype was counted many times. The chain recombines TRBV29-1 with TRBJ2-3; D perhaps matches TRBD2 (6 bases). The germline V and J ends were trimmed by 5 bases and 6 bases, with 24 bases remaining between them. This CDR3 contains 16 residues. Germline V CDR1 and CDR2: SQVTM, ANQGSEA. CDR3 in amino acids: CSVYPHGPPRDDTQYF. CDR3 sequence (DNA): TGCAGCGTTTACCCCCACGGACCTCCGCGGGACGATACGCAGTATTTT.

The V and J genes are TRBV29-1 and TRBJ2-5; D not certain. Germline lookup yields CDR1 SQVTM and CDR2 ANQGSEA. The CDR3 is made up of 12 amino acids. V dropped 7 bases and J dropped 2 bases, with 11 bases sitting between them. This CDR3 is CSAETDQETQYF. CDR3 nucleotide sequence: TGCAGCGCAGAGACGGATCAAGAGACCCAGTACTTC.

This clonotype was seen a few times. The chain links TRBV7-6 to TRBJ2-7, with D possibly being TRBD1 or TRBD2 (5 bases each). Per the germline V gene, CDR1 is SGHVS and CDR2 is FNYEAQ. The CDR3 length is 15 residues. The V gene lost 6 bases and the J gene lost 2 bases, with 17 bases spanning the gap. CDR3 in amino acids: CASSRGAGGPYEQYF. The CDR3 DNA follows: TGTGCCAGCAGTCGAGGGGCGGGTGGCCCCTACGAGCAGTACTTC.

This chain joins TRBV18 and TRBJ1-5, with no clear D. The CDR3 spans 15 residues. V was cut by 6 bases and J by 5 bases, with 17 bases left in between. In germline, CDR1 is KGHSH, CDR2 LQKENI. The CDR3 region has the DNA TGTGCCAGCTCCCCAAGGGCCTCCGGGGATCAGCCCCAGCATTTT. It translates to CASSPRASGDQPQHF. Full variable domain (outside the CDR3, taken from reference TRBV18 and TRBJ1-5): NAGVMQNPRHLVRRRGQEARLRCSPMKGHSHVYWYRQLPEEGLKFMVYLQKENIIDESGMPKERFSAEFPKEGPSILRIQQVVRGDSAAYFCASSPRASGDQPQHFGDGTRLSIL.

This clonotype occurred many times. This chain joins TRBV20-1 and TRBJ2-3; 8 bases line up with TRBD2. Germline V CDR1 and CDR2: DFQATT, SNEGSKA (reference sequence). This CDR3 contains 14 residues. The V segment lost 6 bases and the J segment 1 base; nucleotides outside the gene matches: 6. In DNA, the CDR3 is TGCAGTGCCGTGTTCGGGAGGGGCACAGATACGCAGTATTTT. This encodes CSAVFGRGTDTQYF.

V gene TRBV7-2 combines with J gene TRBJ2-6; D may be TRBD2 (5 bases). Germline V CDR1 and CDR2: SGHTA, FQGNSA. The CDR3 length is 13 residues. V lost 11 bases and J 4 bases, leaving 12 bases between the germline ends. CDR3 DNA: TGTGCCGGCGGGTCTAAAGGGGCCAACGTCCTGACTTTC. Residues: CAGGSKGANVLTF. Using reference TRBV7-2 and TRBJ2-6 for the parts outside the CDR3, the full variable domain is GAGVSQSPSNKVTEKGKDVELRCDPISGHTALYWYRQSLGQGLEFLIYFQGNSAPDKSGLPSDRFSAERTGGSVSTLTIQRTQQEDSAVYLCAGGSKGANVLTFGAGSRLTVL.

This clonotype was seen only a few times. The rearrangement joins TRBV5-1 to TRBJ2-1; 7 bases line up with TRBD1. CDR3 length: 16 residues. Looked up from germline, CDR1 is SGHRS and CDR2 is YFSETQ. J lost 8 bases, V lost 2 bases, and 13 bases had no gene match. CDR3 sequence reads: CASSFVGTAQFDEQFF. The DNA for the CDR3 is TGCGCCAGCAGCTTCGTTGGGACAGCCCAATTTGATGAGCAGTTCTTC.

This clonotype has more than one count but fewer than ten. The rearrangement uses TRBV29-1 and TRBJ2-1; 9 bases match TRBD2. V lost 5 bases to trimming and J lost 6 bases; unmatched junction nucleotides: 5. Germline CDR1 is SQVTM and CDR2 is ANQGSEA. The CDR3 is 13 residues long. As DNA, the CDR3 is TGCAGCGTTTTAGCGGGAGAGAGCAATGAGCAGTTCTTC. It encodes CSVLAGESNEQFF.

This CDR3 is CASSSLRGQYF. The CDR3 DNA sequence: TGTGCCAGCAGCTCCTTACGGGGGCAGTATTTT. The J gene is TRBJ2-3, the V gene TRBV7-9, with a weak D call TRBD2 (5 bases). This CDR3 comprises 11 residues. Trimming took 4 bases from V and 11 from J, leaving 10 bases between them. The V gene's germline CDR1 is SEHNR and CDR2 FQNEAQ (reference sequence).

Many counts were recorded for this clonotype. J is TRBJ2-1 and V is TRBV12-3 or TRBV12-4, with 8 bases fitting TRBD1. CDR3 length: 13 amino acids. V shed 6 bases, J shed 6 bases, and the junction held 4 bases outside the gene matches. CDR3 amino acids: CASRNTGGNEQFF. The CDR3 DNA reads as TGTGCCAGCAGAAACACAGGGGGCAATGAGCAGTTCTTC.

This clonotype was recorded a few times. V usage is TRBV27 and J usage is TRBJ2-5; 16 positions agree with TRBD2. CDR1 and CDR2 (germline): MNHEY, SMNVEV (reference sequence). The CDR3 extends over 17 amino acids. Trimming cost V 5 bases and J 3 bases; bases outside gene matches: 6. CDR3 in amino acids: CASSMGLAGGPKETQYF. As DNA, the CDR3 is TGTGCCAGCAGTATGGGACTAGCGGGAGGGCCGAAAGAGACCCAGTACTTC.

Many counts were recorded for this clonotype. V usage is TRBV12-3 or TRBV12-4 and J usage is TRBJ1-1, with 12 nucleotides matching TRBD1. The junction had 10 bases not matched to a gene; V was cut back by 7 bases and J by 7 bases. The CDR3 has 15 amino acids. The CDR3 nucleotides are TGTGCCAGCATACCCGGGACAGGGGGCGCGGGTGAAGCTTTCTTT. Protein product: CASIPGTGGAGEAFF.

This clonotype was observed a handful of times. The chain joins TRBV20-1 to TRBJ2-1; 9 bases align to TRBD2. Germline V gives CDR1 DFQATT, CDR2 SNEGSKA (reference sequence). V trimming: 0 bases; J trimming: 9 bases; junction bases outside the gene matches: 6. The length of the CDR3 is 14 residues. CDR3 sequence (DNA): TGCAGTGCTAGAGATGGGCTAGCGGGGTCTGAGCAGTTCTTC. This gives the protein CSARDGLAGSEQFF.

This clonotype was found a few times. This sequence joins TRBV20-1 and TRBJ1-2; tentative D call: TRBD1 (5 bases). The CDR3 sequence is 15 residues long. Per germline, CDR1 DFQATT and CDR2 SNEGSKA (reference sequence). Trimming cost V 0 bases and J 4 bases, with 15 bases left between them. CDR3 coding DNA: TGCAGTGCTAGAGATCAAAGGGGCAGGAGCTATGGCTACACCTTC. Translating it yields CSARDQRGRSYGYTF.

This clonotype was counted a few times. The chain couples TRBV29-1 to TRBJ1-3; 7 bases match TRBD1. The CDR3 contains 15 residues. J lost 4 bases, V lost 4 bases, and 10 bases had no gene match. Germline V gene sequence: CDR1 SQVTM, CDR2 ANQGSEA. The CDR3 DNA reads TGCAGCGTTGGGTCCATCGACAGGGTGGGAAACACCATATATTTT. Protein: CSVGSIDRVGNTIYF.

The V gene is TRBV2, the J gene TRBJ1-1; no clear D. The CDR3 contains 14 residues. V lost 7 bases and J lost 3, with 15 bases in between. The germline gives CDR1 SNHLY, CDR2 FYNNEI. The DNA of the CDR3 is TGTGCCAGCAACGCAAACAGAGGATACACTGAAGCTTTCTTT. Translating gives CASNANRGYTEAFF.

This clonotype was detected a few times. V gene TRBV20-1 combines with J gene TRBJ1-5, with TRBD1 matching over 8 bases. CDR1 is DFQATT, CDR2 SNEGSKA, per germline (reference sequence). CDR3 length equals 18 residues. The ends lost 0 bases at V and 1 base at J; junction bases unmatched: 11. CDR3 sequence: CSARDGRKTGASNQPQHF. CDR3 coding DNA: TGCAGTGCTAGAGACGGACGAAAGACAGGGGCGAGCAATCAGCCCCAGCATTTT.

This clonotype showed up just a few times. This chain connects TRBV14 to TRBJ2-7; tentatively, D is TRBD2 (5 bases). V was shortened by 4 bases and J by 6 bases, with 16 bases between the two germline ends. The CDR3 is 14 residues long. In germline, CDR1 is SGHDN, CDR2 FVKESK. For the CDR3, the DNA is TGTGCCAGCAGCCCGCCGGGAAGCGGTTTCGAGCAGTACTTC. This translates into CASSPPGSGFEQYF.

This chain uses TRBV5-1 with TRBJ1-1; perhaps TRBD1 as D (5 bases). V was clipped by 0 bases and J by 5 bases, with 20 bases between them. The CDR3 contains 17 residues. The germline V gene has CDR1 SGHRS and CDR2 YFSETQ. For the CDR3, the DNA is TGCGCCAGCAGCTTGGGGGGCCGTAGCAGGGATGGGACTGAAGCTTTCTTT. Translation gives CASSLGGRSRDGTEAFF.

The chain recombines TRBV28 with TRBJ1-5; D is uncertain. The V gene lost 1 base and the J gene lost 2 bases, with 9 bases spanning the gap. This CDR3 is built from 15 residues. CDR1 is MDHEN, CDR2 SYDVKM, per germline. This chain's CDR3 is CASSLSRSRNQPQHF. The DNA for the CDR3 is TGTGCCAGCAGTTTATCCCGATCCCGCAATCAGCCCCAGCATTTT.

Ten or more counts support this clonotype. The genes are TRBV5-5 and TRBJ1-6; 7 bases map to TRBD1. Germline CDR1 and CDR2: SGHKS and YYEKEE (reference sequence). The CDR3 length is 14 residues. Trimming removed 2 bases from V and 8 bases from J; junction bases left unmatched: 4. CDR3 sequence (DNA): TGTGCCAGCAGCTTTCGGGACAGCCATTCACCCCTCCACTTT. Protein sequence: CASSFRDSHSPLHF. Full variable domain (remainder filled in from reference TRBV5-5 and TRBJ1-6): DAGVTQSPTHLIKTRGQQVTLRCSPISGHKSVSWYQQVLGQGPQFIFQYYEKEERGRGNFPDRFSARQFPNYSSELNVNALLLGDSALYLCASSFRDSHSPLHFGNGTRLTVT.